This T cell receptor beta chain is from a study of T cell changes during pregnancy in multiple sclerosis. V lost 4 bases to trimming and J lost 2 bases; unmatched junction nucleotides: 11. The V gene's germline CDR1 is SNHLY and CDR2 FYNNEI. The CDR3 contains 16 residues. Some clones are missing from TCRdb's copy, which holds only in-frame ones; the method was immunoSEQ multiplex PCR. The repertoire holds roughly 61,000 clones, 85% to 90% seen once, with 0.89% in the top ten. The sample consisted of peripheral blood, taken in the first trimester of pregnancy. This rearrangement joins TRBV2 to TRBJ2-7; 7 positions match TRBD1. This sequence originates from a female donor in good health, enrolled as a control in a pregnancy study. The CDR3 bases are TGTGCCAGCAGTGGAGATGGGACAGCGAAAACCTACGAGCAGTACTTC. Residues: CASSGDGTAKTYEQYF.